This passage covers 27 T cell receptor beta chains from one sample sequenced in a study of T cell responses to AZD1222 COVID-19 vaccine. Repertoires were generated with immunoSEQ multiplex PCR, while TCRdb's copy carries only in-frame clones and drops some. The sample records 130,000 or so clones, 75% to 95% being singletons. Sequenced here: peripheral blood, sampled on day 0 of AZD1222 vaccination. These receptors were collected from an adult in good health.

Here the CDR3 DNA reads TGCGCCAGCAGTGAGTCTAGGAACGAGCAGTACTTC. Translated, it gives CASSESRNEQYF. The chain employs TRBV10-2 and TRBJ2-7; D ambiguous. The CDR3 spans 12 residues. CDR1 and CDR2 (germline): WSHSY, SAAADI. Trimming removed 0 bases from V and 5 bases from J, with 5 bases in between.

This rearrangement joins TRBV11-2 to TRBJ2-1, with TRBD2 identical over 12 bases. The CDR3 runs to 15 residues. Germline CDR1 SGHAT, CDR2 FQNNGV. The junction had 12 bases not matched to a gene; V was cut back by 6 bases and J by 12 bases. The CDR3 DNA follows: TGTGCCAGCAGTCAGCGACTAGCGGGAGTCCCTGGGCAGTTCTTC. Protein sequence: CASSQRLAGVPGQFF.

The gene calls are TRBV5-4 and TRBJ1-3, with a weak D call TRBD1 (6 bases). Per the germline V gene, CDR1 is SGHNT and CDR2 is YYREEE (reference sequence). With 4 bases removed from V and 1 base from J, the gap between germline ends came to 15 bases. This CDR3 region has 16 residues. CDR3 sequence (DNA): TGTGCCAGCAGCCCCTCACAGGGACGATCTGGAAACACCATATATTTT. Amino acids: CASSPSQGRSGNTIYF.

This clone has just one count. The chain combines TRBV6-5 with TRBJ2-1; 16 bases fit TRBD2. The V segment lost 5 bases and the J segment 9 bases; nucleotides outside the gene matches: 4. The germline V gene encodes CDR1 MNHEY and CDR2 SVGAGI. This CDR3 has 15 amino acids. CDR3 nucleotides: TGTGCCAGCAGTACGGGGACTAGCGGGAGGGTTGAGCAGTTCTTC. Translated: CASSTGTSGRVEQFF.

The chain is built from TRBV5-5 and TRBJ2-1; D ambiguous. The germline CDR1 and CDR2 sequences are SGHKS and YYEKEE (reference sequence). CDR3 size: 15 residues. V was shortened by 4 bases and J by 6 bases, with 17 bases between the two germline ends. The CDR3 is CASSASEDHINEQFF. CDR3 sequence (DNA): TGTGCCAGCAGCGCCTCCGAGGACCATATCAATGAGCAGTTCTTC.

This chain links TRBV6-1 with TRBJ1-3; the D is unclear. This CDR3 is built from 15 residues. The V end was cut by 2 bases, the J end by 4 bases, with 12 bases between. Germline assignment: CDR1 MNHNS and CDR2 SASEGT. The CDR3 bases are TGTGCCAGCAGTGAAATCCATGACGGGGGAAACACCATATATTTT. This encodes CASSEIHDGGNTIYF.

J is TRBJ1-5 and V is TRBV13; D is uncertain. V lost 5 bases, J lost 6 bases, and 8 bases lay in between. The germline gives CDR1 PRHDT, CDR2 FYEKMQ (reference sequence). This CDR3 comprises 12 residues. CDR3 in DNA: TGTGCCAGCAGCCAAGGGAGTCAGCCCCAGCATTTT. This sequence encodes CASSQGSQPQHF. The whole variable domain, remainder taken from reference TRBV13 and TRBJ1-5, is AAGVIQSPRHLIKEKRETATLKCYPIPRHDTVYWYQQGPGQDPQFLISFYEKMQSDKGSIPDRFSAQQFSDYHSELNMSSLELGDSALYFCASSQGSQPQHFGDGTRLSIL.

The CDR3 DNA reads TGTGCCTGGCTCGGCGGAGGTGAAGCTTTCTTT. This gives the protein CAWLGGGEAFF. The gene calls are TRBV30 and TRBJ1-1; D gene unclear. Germline V gives CDR1 GTSNPN, CDR2 SVGIG (reference sequence). V lost 5 bases and J lost 7, with 11 bases in between. The CDR3 has 11 residues.

The rearrangement uses TRBV7-9 and TRBJ2-3, with 8 positions matching TRBD1. The CDR3 is 17 amino acids. Unmatched junction bases numbered 14, after V lost 5 bases and J lost 4 bases. Germline CDR1 is SEHNR and CDR2 is FQNEAQ (reference sequence). The CDR3 protein is CASSGWPRDRYSDTQYF. CDR3 nucleotides: TGTGCCAGCAGCGGATGGCCCCGGGACAGGTACTCAGATACGCAGTATTTT.

This sequence joins TRBV5-1 and TRBJ1-2; no firm D call. This CDR3 spans 13 amino acids. Trimming took off 5 bases at V and 2 bases at J, with 10 bases between the two ends. Germline loops: CDR1 SGHRS, CDR2 YFSETQ. CDR3 bases: TGCGCCAGCAGTCAGGCTTCCAACTATGGCTACACCTTC. Its translation: CASSQASNYGYTF.

The rearrangement uses TRBV27 and TRBJ2-7, with 8 nucleotides matching TRBD1. Germline V gives CDR1 MNHEY, CDR2 SMNVEV (reference sequence). The CDR3 runs 14 residues. Trimming cost V 8 bases and J 5 bases; bases outside gene matches: 11. Here the CDR3 reads CASGNRGVVDEQYF. The CDR3 DNA reads TGTGCCAGCGGAAACAGGGGGGTTGTCGACGAGCAGTACTTC.

The chain uses TRBV19 and TRBJ2-1; 8 bases line up with TRBD2. The CDR3 is 14 amino acids. J lost 10 bases, V lost 6 bases, and 11 bases had no gene match. CDR1 and CDR2 from the germline V gene are LNHDA and SQIVND (reference sequence). In nucleotides, the CDR3 is TGTGCCAGTAGCCTCGTTGGCGGGGGGATAGAGCAGTTCTTC. This codes for CASSLVGGGIEQFF.

The rearrangement links TRBV27 to TRBJ1-1; unclear D gene. The CDR3 has 13 amino acids. Germline V gives CDR1 MNHEY, CDR2 SMNVEV (reference sequence). V shed 4 bases and J shed 4 bases, with 10 bases lying between them. In DNA, the CDR3 is TGTGCCAGCAGTTACTGGATCGGCACTGAAGCTTTCTTT. It encodes CASSYWIGTEAFF.

The rearrangement joins TRBV6-5 to TRBJ1-2; perhaps TRBD1 as D (6 bases). Trimming pared 6 bases from V and 2 bases from J, leaving 10 bases between. The CDR3 length is 13 residues. Germline values: CDR1 MNHEY, CDR2 SVGAGI. CDR3 sequence reads: CASSRTANYGYTF. The CDR3 coding sequence is TGTGCCAGCAGCAGGACAGCCAACTATGGCTACACCTTC.

The chain uses TRBV30 and TRBJ2-5; D may be TRBD1 (6 bases). The germline V and J ends were trimmed by 1 base and 5 bases, with 11 bases remaining between them. This CDR3 spans 13 amino acids. CDR1 is GTSNPN and CDR2 is SVGIG in the germline V gene (reference sequence). Written as DNA, the CDR3 is TGTGCCTGGAGTGCTGGGGGCCCGGAGACCCAGTACTTC. Translation gives CAWSAGGPETQYF.

The rearrangement links TRBV6-6 to TRBJ1-2; 7 bases are shared with TRBD1. Per germline, CDR1 MNHNY and CDR2 SVGAGI (reference sequence). Losses at the gene ends were 6 bases for V and 8 bases for J; bases not matched to a gene: 15. CDR3 size: 15 residues. The CDR3 nucleotides are TGTGCCAGCAGACAAGCACAGGGGAGACCATTGGGCTACACCTTC. Translating it yields CASRQAQGRPLGYTF.

The chain employs TRBV28 and TRBJ2-2; D gene uncertain. The CDR3 length is 12 residues. The ends were cut back, 5 bases at V and 3 bases at J, with 4 bases in the middle. Looked up from germline, CDR1 is MDHEN and CDR2 is SYDVKM. CDR3: CASSLYTGELFF. Here the CDR3 DNA reads TGTGCCAGCAGTCTTTACACCGGGGAGCTGTTTTTT.

The chain joins TRBV19 to TRBJ2-5; D ambiguous. The germline V gene has CDR1 LNHDA and CDR2 SQIVND (reference sequence). The CDR3 runs to 13 residues. Trimming left V 4 bases short and J 5 bases short, with 11 bases between. The DNA of the CDR3 is TGTGCCAGTAGTACAAGGACGCTGGAGACCCAGTACTTC. This sequence encodes CASSTRTLETQYF.

This clone occurred many times. The chain carries TRBV5-1 and TRBJ2-5; 11 bases match TRBD1. V was clipped by 0 bases and J by 1 base; unmatched bases: 5. Germline assignment: CDR1 SGHRS and CDR2 YFSETQ. The CDR3 extends over 17 amino acids. The CDR3 nucleotides are TGCGCCAGCAGCTTGGCCTCGGACAGGGGGCCCCAAGAGACCCAGTACTTC. Its translation is CASSLASDRGPQETQYF.

The chain links TRBV6-1 to TRBJ2-1; D is unresolved. Germline-derived CDR1 and CDR2 are MNHNS and SASEGT. The CDR3 spans 15 residues. V dropped 1 base and J dropped 0 bases, with 7 bases sitting between them. This CDR3 is CASSEVPDSYNEQFF. CDR3 nucleotides: TGTGCCAGCAGTGAAGTGCCAGACTCCTACAATGAGCAGTTCTTC.

The genes are TRBV24-1 and TRBJ2-5; TRBD2 aligns across 10 bases. V lost 5 bases and J lost 1; bases outside the gene matches: 3. This CDR3 region has 15 residues. Germline loops: CDR1 KGHDR, CDR2 SFDVKD. CDR3 nucleotide sequence: TGTGCCACCAGTGTGGCTAGCGGGAGCCAAGAGACCCAGTACTTC. Translating gives CATSVASGSQETQYF.

This chain connects TRBV4-3 to TRBJ2-7; 9 nucleotides align to TRBD2. This CDR3 is built from 13 residues. Germline assignment: CDR1 LGHNA and CDR2 YSLEER. Unmatched junction bases numbered 5, after V lost 0 bases and J lost 11 bases. The chain's CDR3 is CASSQEVAGVEYF. DNA for the CDR3: TGCGCCAGCAGCCAAGAGGTAGCGGGAGTGGAGTACTTC.

This chain links TRBV9 with TRBJ2-7, with 9 bases aligning to TRBD2. The ends lost 3 bases at V and 1 base at J; junction bases unmatched: 11. The CDR3 is 17 residues long. Per the germline V gene, CDR1 is SGDLS and CDR2 is YYNGEE. The DNA for the CDR3 is TGTGCCAGCAGCGGAATCCCGGCTAGCGGGGAGTCCTACGAGCAGTACTTC. Translating it yields CASSGIPASGESYEQYF.

This clone came up a few times. This sequence joins TRBV19 and TRBJ2-6; tentatively, D is TRBD1 (6 bases). The CDR3 length is 16 residues. Germline V gene data show CDR1 as LNHDA and CDR2 as SQIVND (reference sequence). V lost 4 bases, J lost 4 bases, and 14 bases lay in between. CDR3 region: CASSNIQGSGANVLTF. The CDR3 DNA follows: TGTGCCAGTAGTAACATACAGGGATCGGGGGCCAACGTCCTGACTTTC.

The chain carries TRBV19 and TRBJ1-5; D gene ambiguous. V shed 3 bases and J shed 1 base, with 7 bases lying between them. CDR3 length equals 14 residues. Per germline, CDR1 LNHDA and CDR2 SQIVND (reference sequence). The CDR3 sequence: CASSISQSNQPQHF. The CDR3 bases are TGTGCCAGTAGTATCTCGCAGAGCAATCAGCCCCAGCATTTT. Looking up the rest from reference TRBV19 and TRBJ1-5 gives the full variable domain: DGGITQSPKYLFRKEGQNVTLSCEQNLNHDAMYWYRQDPGQGLRLIYYSQIVNDFQKGDIAEGYSVSREKKESFPLTVTSAQKNPTAFYLCASSISQSNQPQHFGDGTRLSIL.

This chain links TRBV28 with TRBJ1-1, with 9 bases aligning to TRBD1. V lost 6 bases, J lost 1 base, and 12 bases stayed unmatched. The CDR3 covers 17 residues. The germline V gene encodes CDR1 MDHEN and CDR2 SYDVKM. CDR3 sequence (DNA): TGTGCCAGCAGGAGGGACAGGGAGACGATTTGGAACACTGAAGCTTTCTTT. Protein product: CASRRDRETIWNTEAFF.

This chain links TRBV4-3 with TRBJ2-5; 11 bases match TRBD2. The V gene's germline CDR1 is LGHNA and CDR2 YSLEER. V lost 0 bases, J lost 5 bases, and 8 bases stayed unmatched. This CDR3 has 17 residues. DNA of the CDR3: TGCGCCAGCAGCCAAGAACGGGGCTTAGCGGGAGGGGAGACCCAGTACTTC. Amino acids: CASSQERGLAGGETQYF.